One sample yielded the 27 T cell receptor beta chains listed below, sequenced in a study of blood T cell repertoires in COVID-19. TCRdb's table, derived via immunoSEQ multiplex PCR, lists solely in-frame clones and lacks some. The table lists over 30,000 clones, 75% to 90% of them singletons, with 10% in the top ten. Sequenced input: peripheral blood. All receptors derive from a man older than 75 with active COVID-19.

J is TRBJ2-2 and V is TRBV11-2; 10 bases map to TRBD2. There are 16 residues in the CDR3. Looked up from germline, CDR1 is SGHAT and CDR2 is FQNNGV. The V gene end was trimmed by 4 bases and the J gene end by 2 bases; junction bases not matched to a gene: 4. CDR3 protein: CASSSGLAANTGELFF. The CDR3 DNA reads TGTGCCAGCAGCTCTGGACTAGCGGCAAACACCGGGGAGCTGTTTTTT.

The J gene is TRBJ2-2, the V gene TRBV28; D uncertain. This CDR3 region has 14 residues. Trimming pared 5 bases from V and 2 bases from J, leaving 9 bases between. In germline, CDR1 is MDHEN, CDR2 SYDVKM. The CDR3 DNA is TGTGCCAGCAGTCCACGGTTTAACACCGGGGAGCTGTTTTTT. Translating gives CASSPRFNTGELFF.

This clone came up once. The chain has TRBV19 and TRBJ1-5; no definite D call. This CDR3 is 14 amino acids long. V lost 3 bases and J 7 bases, leaving 13 bases between the germline ends. Germline lookup yields CDR1 LNHDA and CDR2 SQIVND (reference sequence). The CDR3 DNA reads as TGTGCCAGTAGTATCGCCGGGTTATGGCAGCCCCAGCATTTT. This sequence encodes CASSIAGLWQPQHF. Combining the CDR3 with reference TRBV19 and TRBJ1-5 gives the whole variable domain DGGITQSPKYLFRKEGQNVTLSCEQNLNHDAMYWYRQDPGQGLRLIYYSQIVNDFQKGDIAEGYSVSREKKESFPLTVTSAQKNPTAFYLCASSIAGLWQPQHFGDGTRLSIL.

J is TRBJ2-7 and V is TRBV27, with 7 bases identical to TRBD1. Germline CDR1 MNHEY, CDR2 SMNVEV (reference sequence). CDR3 length: 13 residues. With 10 bases clipped from V and 2 bases from J, the junction kept 8 bases outside the gene matches. The CDR3 DNA reads TGTGCCACCTCAACCGGGACAGCCTACGAGCAGTACTTC. Its translation is CATSTGTAYEQYF.

This chain connects TRBV19 to TRBJ1-4; D uncertain. The germline V gene encodes CDR1 LNHDA and CDR2 SQIVND (reference sequence). The ends were cut back, 3 bases at V and 10 bases at J, with 9 bases in the middle. The CDR3 contains 12 residues. The CDR3 nucleotides read TGTGCCAGTAGTATGACACTTGGAAAACTGTTTTTT. Its protein is CASSMTLGKLFF.

The chain joins TRBV7-9 to TRBJ1-1; 8 nucleotides agree with TRBD1. This CDR3 is 16 amino acids long. From germline, CDR1 is SEHNR and CDR2 FQNEAQ (reference sequence). V was pared by 1 base and J by 8 bases, with 12 bases of the junction left unmatched. CDR3 nucleotide sequence: TGTGCCAGCAGCTTAGTCAGTCCAACAGGGGGTCGGGAAGCTTTCTTT. Translating it yields CASSLVSPTGGREAFF. The whole variable domain, filled in from reference TRBV7-9 and TRBJ1-1, reads DTGVSQNPRHKITKRGQNVTFRCDPISEHNRLYWYRQTLGQGPEFLTYFQNEAQLEKSRLLSDRFSAERPKGSFSTLEIQRTEQGDSAMYLCASSLVSPTGGREAFFGQGTRLTVV.

V and J are TRBV18 and TRBJ2-2; TRBD1 matches at 10 bases. The junction had 5 bases not matched to a gene; V was cut back by 4 bases and J by 3 bases. The CDR3 totals 16 residues. The V gene's germline CDR1 is KGHSH and CDR2 LQKENI. The CDR3 DNA is TGTGCCAGCTCACTAGGACAGGGGGGACACACCGGGGAGCTGTTTTTT. Translation gives CASSLGQGGHTGELFF.

V gene TRBV7-2 combines with J gene TRBJ1-2; D is perhaps TRBD1 (5 bases). The germline CDR1 and CDR2 sequences are SGHTA and FQGNSA. The V and J ends lost 5 bases and 3 bases respectively, with 16 bases between them. This CDR3 spans 15 amino acids. In DNA form, the CDR3 reads TGTGCCAGCAGCGCCCCGGGACTGGATCACTATGGCTACACCTTC. Protein product: CASSAPGLDHYGYTF. Looking up the rest from reference TRBV7-2 and TRBJ1-2 gives the full variable domain: GAGVSQSPSNKVTEKGKDVELRCDPISGHTALYWYRQSLGQGLEFLIYFQGNSAPDKSGLPSDRFSAERTGGSVSTLTIQRTQQEDSAVYLCASSAPGLDHYGYTFGSGTRLTVV.

The CDR3 loop reads CASSLAGPQETQYF. The CDR3 DNA sequence: TGCGCCAGCAGCCTAGCGGGCCCCCAAGAGACCCAGTACTTC. The chain uses TRBV5-1 and TRBJ2-5; TRBD2 aligns across 8 bases. Germline V gives CDR1 SGHRS, CDR2 YFSETQ. V dropped 4 bases and J dropped 1; count of bases not matched to a gene: 3. The CDR3 is 14 residues long.

The chain is built from TRBV5-1 and TRBJ2-1, with a weak D call TRBD2 (6 bases). Trimming took 0 bases from V and 9 from J, leaving 7 bases between them. Germline V gene lookup returns CDR1 SGHRS and CDR2 YFSETQ. The CDR3 consists of 12 residues. The CDR3 protein is CASSLVAVEQFF. CDR3 coding DNA: TGCGCCAGCAGCTTGGTAGCGGTTGAGCAGTTCTTC.

The CDR3: CASKPGLAGAEQYF. CDR3 coding DNA: TGTGCCAGCAAACCGGGACTAGCGGGAGCCGAGCAGTACTTC. V is TRBV27 and J is TRBJ2-7; 14 bases fit TRBD2. The trim removed 7 bases at V and 6 bases at J, leaving 5 bases unmatched. CDR1 is MNHEY, CDR2 SMNVEV, per germline (reference sequence). CDR3 length: 14 residues.

The chain combines TRBV27 with TRBJ2-3; D might be TRBD2 (6 bases). Germline CDR1 reads MNHEY; CDR2 reads SMNVEV (reference sequence). The ends were cut back, 2 bases at V and 7 bases at J, with 7 bases in the middle. This CDR3 is 12 amino acids long. CDR3 region: CASSLAGYTQYF. The DNA for the CDR3 is TGTGCCAGCAGTTTAGCGGGGTATACGCAGTATTTT.

The genes are TRBV27 and TRBJ1-1; D gene uncertain. V lost 3 bases and J 7 bases, leaving 12 bases between the germline ends. Looked up from germline, CDR1 is MNHEY and CDR2 is SMNVEV (reference sequence). The CDR3 spans 13 residues. The CDR3 reads CASSFLGGLEAFF. Here the CDR3 DNA reads TGTGCCAGCAGTTTTTTGGGAGGGCTTGAAGCTTTCTTT.

This chain uses TRBV10-3 with TRBJ1-5; TRBD1 is a possible D gene (6 bases). Germline V gives CDR1 ENHRY, CDR2 SYGVKD. V dropped 3 bases and J dropped 4 bases, with 13 bases sitting between them. The CDR3 is 15 amino acids. The DNA for the CDR3 is TGTGCCATCAGTGAATTAGGGGGTGGAAATCAGCCCCAGCATTTT. This codes for CAISELGGGNQPQHF.

Here the CDR3 DNA reads TGTGCCTGGACTCTGTTCACCAGCACTGAAGCTTTCTTT. Encoded protein: CAWTLFTSTEAFF. The chain links TRBV30 to TRBJ1-1, with no clear D. CDR3 length: 13 residues. Germline V gene sequence: CDR1 GTSNPN, CDR2 SVGIG (reference sequence). V was pared by 4 bases and J by 4 bases, with 13 bases between. Full variable domain (missing parts from reference TRBV30 and TRBJ1-1): SQTIHQWPATLVQPVGSPLSLECTVEGTSNPNLYWYRQAAGRGLQLLFYSVGIGQISSEVPQNLSASRPQDRQFILSSKKLLLSDSGFYLCAWTLFTSTEAFFGQGTRLTVV.

The chain links TRBV6-1 to TRBJ2-7, with 7 bases aligning to TRBD2. Germline V gene data show CDR1 as MNHNS and CDR2 as SASEGT. J was trimmed by 3 bases and V by 2 bases; bases with no gene match: 10. This CDR3 region has 16 residues. The CDR3 coding sequence is TGTGCCAGCAGTGAACCAGCGGGAATACATTTCTACGAGCAGTACTTC. Translation gives CASSEPAGIHFYEQYF.

This chain connects TRBV24-1 to TRBJ2-5, with D possibly being TRBD1 (5 bases). The length of the CDR3 is 13 residues. V lost 5 bases and J lost 3, with 9 bases in between. Germline V gene lookup returns CDR1 KGHDR and CDR2 SFDVKD. The DNA for the CDR3 is TGTGCCACCAGTGTTCCAGGGAAAGAGACCCAGTACTTC. Translation: CATSVPGKETQYF.

This clone was seen a few times. The chain uses TRBV7-2 and TRBJ1-2, with TRBD1 as a possible D gene (6 bases). V lost 5 bases and J 4 bases, leaving 8 bases between the germline ends. Germline values: CDR1 SGHTA, CDR2 FQGNSA. This CDR3 comprises 12 residues. The CDR3 DNA reads TGTGCCAGCAGCACGACAGGCTATGGCTACACCTTC. Amino acids: CASSTTGYGYTF.

The V gene is TRBV6-5, the J gene TRBJ1-1; D uncertain. This CDR3 comprises 11 residues. V was trimmed by 7 bases and J by 1 base, leaving 4 bases between them. Germline lookup yields CDR1 MNHEY and CDR2 SVGAGI. The CDR3 DNA sequence: TGTGCCAGCACCCGGAACACTGAAGCTTTCTTT. This codes for CASTRNTEAFF.

The V and J genes are TRBV19 and TRBJ2-5, with D possibly TRBD1 on 6 matching bases. CDR1 LNHDA and CDR2 SQIVND come from the germline V gene (reference sequence). This CDR3 has 13 amino acids. Trimming took off 6 bases at V and 3 bases at J, with 11 bases between the two ends. The CDR3 sequence is CASRLTGKETQYF. The CDR3 DNA is TGTGCCAGTAGGCTGACAGGAAAAGAGACCCAGTACTTC.

The genes are TRBV5-1 and TRBJ2-6; D unclear. The germline V gene has CDR1 SGHRS and CDR2 YFSETQ. The CDR3 is 14 amino acids. V was clipped by 2 bases and J by 0 bases, with 3 bases between them. CDR3 coding DNA: TGCGCCAGCAGCTTTAACTCTGGGGCCAACGTCCTGACTTTC. Translating it yields CASSFNSGANVLTF.

The chain uses TRBV7-7 and TRBJ2-1, with 9 bases matching TRBD1. The germline V gene encodes CDR1 SSHAT and CDR2 FNYEAQ (reference sequence). The CDR3 spans 16 residues. J lost 4 bases, V lost 1 base, and 5 bases had no gene match. Written as DNA, the CDR3 is TGTGCCAGCAGCTTAGATACGGACAGGGGTTACAATGAGCAGTTCTTC. Protein product: CASSLDTDRGYNEQFF.

The chain couples TRBV5-1 to TRBJ2-1; 8 bases are shared with TRBD1. Unmatched junction bases numbered 8, after V lost 5 bases and J lost 4 bases. CDR3 length: 15 residues. Germline V lookup: CDR1 SGHRS, CDR2 YFSETQ. CDR3 sequence (DNA): TGCGCCAGCAGGCCCGGGACAGGACTATACAATGAGCAGTTCTTC. Translating it yields CASRPGTGLYNEQFF. Full variable domain (outside the CDR3, taken from reference TRBV5-1 and TRBJ2-1): KAGVTQTPRYLIKTRGQQVTLSCSPISGHRSVSWYQQTPGQGLQFLFEYFSETQRNKGNFPGRFSGRQFSNSRSEMNVSTLELGDSALYLCASRPGTGLYNEQFFGPGTRLTVL.

CDR3 amino acids: CATSREGGRNSPLHF. CDR3 bases: TGTGCCACAAGCCGGGAAGGCGGACGTAATTCACCCCTCCACTTT. V is TRBV7-2 and J is TRBJ1-6; D not certain. V lost 10 bases and J lost 6, with 19 bases in between. This CDR3 has 15 amino acids. CDR1 and CDR2 from the germline V gene are SGHTA and FQGNSA.

This clone showed up just a few times. V and J are TRBV29-1 and TRBJ2-2; D may be TRBD1 (6 bases). V dropped 6 bases and J dropped 6 bases, with 17 bases sitting between them. CDR1 and CDR2 (germline): SQVTM, ANQGSEA. The CDR3 consists of 14 residues. The CDR3 nucleotides are TGCAGCGTGATCCCGGGACACACGGCCGGGGAGCTGTTTTTT. The encoded protein is CSVIPGHTAGELFF.

The chain carries TRBV7-2 and TRBJ2-1; D unresolved. The CDR3 runs 13 residues. The V gene lost 5 bases and the J gene lost 9 bases, with 14 bases spanning the gap. Germline V gene lookup returns CDR1 SGHTA and CDR2 FQGNSA. The CDR3 DNA reads as TGTGCCAGCAGCCCGACTCCAGCGACTGAGCAGTTCTTC. Translated, it gives CASSPTPATEQFF.

V gene TRBV28 combines with J gene TRBJ1-1, with D maybe TRBD1 (6 bases). Trimming removed 8 bases at V and 0 bases at J, with 16 bases between. Germline assignment: CDR1 MDHEN and CDR2 SYDVKM. This CDR3 is 15 amino acids long. This CDR3 is CASHDPGQLNTEAFF. The DNA of the CDR3 is TGTGCCAGCCATGATCCCGGACAGTTGAACACTGAAGCTTTCTTT. Full variable domain (remainder filled in from reference TRBV28 and TRBJ1-1): DVKVTQSSRYLVKRTGEKVFLECVQDMDHENMFWYRQDPGLGLRLIYFSYDVKMKEKGDIPEGYSVSREKKERFSLILESASTNQTSMYLCASHDPGQLNTEAFFGQGTRLTVV.